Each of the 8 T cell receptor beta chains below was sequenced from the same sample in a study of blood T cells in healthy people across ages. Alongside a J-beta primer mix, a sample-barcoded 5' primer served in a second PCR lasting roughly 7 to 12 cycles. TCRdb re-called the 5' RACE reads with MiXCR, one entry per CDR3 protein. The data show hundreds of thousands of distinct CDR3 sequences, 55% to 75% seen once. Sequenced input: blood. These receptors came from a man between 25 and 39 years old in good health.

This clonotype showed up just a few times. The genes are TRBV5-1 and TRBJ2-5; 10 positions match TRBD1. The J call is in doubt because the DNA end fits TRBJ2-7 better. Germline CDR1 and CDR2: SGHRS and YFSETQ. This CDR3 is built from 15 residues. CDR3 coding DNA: TGCGCCAGCAGCTTGGTGTCGGGACAGGGGTTCGAGCAGTACTTC. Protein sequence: CASSLVSGQGFEQYF.

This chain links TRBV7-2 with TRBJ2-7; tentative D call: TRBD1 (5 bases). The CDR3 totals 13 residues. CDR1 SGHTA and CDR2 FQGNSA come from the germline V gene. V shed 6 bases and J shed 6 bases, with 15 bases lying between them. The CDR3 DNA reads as TGTGCCAGCAGAGGGCAGGGCTTTGGCGAGCAGTACTTC. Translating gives CASRGQGFGEQYF.

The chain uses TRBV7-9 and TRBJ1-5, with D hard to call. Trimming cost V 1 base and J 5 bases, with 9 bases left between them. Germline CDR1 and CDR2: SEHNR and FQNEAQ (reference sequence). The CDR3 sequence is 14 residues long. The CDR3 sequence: CASSLVGYDQPQHF. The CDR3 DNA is TGTGCCAGCAGCTTAGTCGGGTACGATCAGCCCCAGCATTTT.

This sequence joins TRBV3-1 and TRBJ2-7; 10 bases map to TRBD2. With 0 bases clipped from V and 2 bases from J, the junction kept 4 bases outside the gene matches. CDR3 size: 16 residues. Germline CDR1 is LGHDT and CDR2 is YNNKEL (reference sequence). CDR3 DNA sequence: TGTGCCAGCAGCCAAGATCAACTAGCGGGGACCTACGAGCAGTACTTC. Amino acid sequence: CASSQDQLAGTYEQYF.

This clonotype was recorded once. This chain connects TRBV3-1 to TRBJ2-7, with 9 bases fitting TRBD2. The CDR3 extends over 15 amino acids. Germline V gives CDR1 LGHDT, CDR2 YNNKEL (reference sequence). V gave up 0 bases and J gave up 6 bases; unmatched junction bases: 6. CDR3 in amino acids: CASSQDGGGGCEQYF. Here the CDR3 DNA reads TGTGCCAGCAGCCAAGATGGCGGGGGGGGATGCGAGCAGTACTTC.

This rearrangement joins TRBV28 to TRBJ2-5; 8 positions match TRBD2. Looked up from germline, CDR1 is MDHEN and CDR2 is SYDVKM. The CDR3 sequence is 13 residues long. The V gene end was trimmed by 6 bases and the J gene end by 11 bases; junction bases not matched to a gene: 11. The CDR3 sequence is CASRDSGSDEQYF. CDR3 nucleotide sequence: TGTGCCAGCAGGGACAGCGGGAGTGATGAGCAGTACTTC.

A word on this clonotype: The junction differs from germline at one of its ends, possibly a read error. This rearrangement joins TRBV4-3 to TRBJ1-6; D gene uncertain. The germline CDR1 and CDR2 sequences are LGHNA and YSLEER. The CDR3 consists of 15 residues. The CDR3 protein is CASSQRGSQRSPFHF. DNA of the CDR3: TGCGCCAGCAGCCAGAGAGGGAGTCAGCGATCACCCTTCCACTTT.

The CDR3 protein is CSARRTGGLGIYEQYF. The CDR3 nucleotides are TGCAGTGCTAGGAGGACAGGGGGGTTGGGTATCTACGAGCAGTACTTC. This chain links TRBV20-1 with TRBJ2-7; 10 bases fit TRBD1. The CDR3 is 16 residues long. The germline V gene encodes CDR1 DFQATT and CDR2 SNEGSKA (reference sequence). V gave up 3 bases and J gave up 3 bases; unmatched junction bases: 11.